This is a list of T cell receptor beta chains from one sample in a study of blood T cell repertoires in COVID-19. Assay used: immunoSEQ multiplex PCR; TCRdb lists only in-frame clones, some missing. The sample contains around 63,000 clones, around 86% of which appear only once. The sequenced sample consisted of peripheral blood. The receptors were sampled from a woman aged 80 or over with active or convalescent COVID-19. The CDR3 runs from the conserved cysteine through the conserved F or W. The D gene is left open where the match is weak. The size of a clone is reported for some rows only, either as once, few or many, or as a class for expanded clones.

TRBJ1-1 | NA | TRBV6-5 | once | TGTGCCAGCAGTTTCCTCAGGGGTTCTGAAGCTTTCTTT | CASSFLRGSEAFF
TRBJ1-2 | NA | TRBV9 | NA | TGTGCCAGCAGCGTAGAACCACAGAACAACTATGGCTACACCTTC | CASSVEPQNNYGYTF
TRBJ1-4 | TRBD1 | TRBV10-1 | NA | TGCGCCAGCAGTACCGGGACAGGGGGTCGAAATGAAAAACTGTTTTTT | CASSTGTGGRNEKLFF
TRBJ1-1 | TRBD1 | TRBV11-1 | NA | TGTGCCAGCAGCATACAGGGGGTGGCTGAAGCTTTCTTT | CASSIQGVAEAFF
TRBJ2-6 | TRBD1 | TRBV15 | NA | TGTGCCACCAGCAGAAGCCGGGACAGCGCCTCTGGGGCCAACGTCCTGACTTTC | CATSRSRDSASGANVLTF
TRBJ1-5 | NA | TRBV6-6 | NA | TGTGCCAGCAGTACGCCAGGTAGCAATCAGCCCCAGCATTTT | CASSTPGSNQPQHF
TRBJ1-5 | NA | TRBV4-3 | NA | TGCGCCAGCAGCCACGCTATAGGGGGCAATCAGCCCCAGCATTTT | CASSHAIGGNQPQHF
TRBJ1-2 | TRBD1 | TRBV7-9 | few | TGTGCCAGCAGCTTCGGGGGGACAGGGCAAACTAACTATGGCTACACCTTC | CASSFGGTGQTNYGYTF
TRBJ1-1 | TRBD1 | TRBV13 | NA | TGTGCCAGCAGCCCGACAGGGGGGGGTACTGAAGCTTTCTTT | CASSPTGGGTEAFF
TRBJ1-3 | NA | TRBV3-1/TRBV3-2 | NA | TGTGCCAGCAGCCAAACCGGGGGAAACACCATATATTTT | CASSQTGGNTIYF
TRBJ2-7 | TRBD2 | TRBV10-3 | NA | TGTGCCATCGGGGCTAGCGGGTACGAGCAGTACTTC | CAIGASGYEQYF
TRBJ1-6 | NA | TRBV28 | NA | TGTGCCAGTCAGGGGACACTAAATTCACCCCTCCACTTT | CASQGTLNSPLHF
TRBJ2-3 | TRBD2 | TRBV29-1 | NA | TGCAGCGTTGAAGGTGGCGGGGGGAGCACAGATACGCAGTATTTT | CSVEGGGGSTDTQYF
TRBJ1-2 | NA | TRBV7-8 | NA | TGTGCCAGCAGCCGCGGAGAGGCGGATGGCTACACCTTC | CASSRGEADGYTF
TRBJ2-7 | TRBD2 | TRBV18 | NA | TGTGCCAGCTCTCCGGGACTAGCGGGGGGTAGCGAGCAGTACTTC | CASSPGLAGGSEQYF
TRBJ1-2 | NA | TRBV3-1/TRBV3-2 | NA | TGTGCCAGCAGCCAAGGGGGCAGTAGCTATGGCTACACCTTC | CASSQGGSSYGYTF
TRBJ2-3 | TRBD2 | TRBV28 | NA | TGTGCCAGCAGTTTATCGTCTAGCGGGGATACGCAGTATTTT | CASSLSSSGDTQYF
TRBJ1-3 | NA | TRBV7-6 | NA | TGTGCCAGCGCGGGAGTGGGGGGCAATGGAAACACCATATATTTT | CASAGVGGNGNTIYF
TRBJ1-2 | TRBD1 | TRBV7-9 | once | TGTGCCAGCAGCTCGACAGGGGCCGACTATGGCTACACCTTC | CASSSTGADYGYTF
TRBJ1-2 | TRBD1 | TRBV25-1 | NA | TGTGCCAGCCAGGGGGCCGCTAACTATGGCTACACCTTC | CASQGAANYGYTF
TRBJ1-6 | NA | TRBV12-5 | NA | TGTGCTAGTGGTTGGGGGGGCAACAATTCACCCCTCCACTTT | CASGWGGNNSPLHF
TRBJ1-2 | NA | TRBV5-4 | few | TGTGCCAGCAGCTCGGACAACAGCTATGGCTACACCTTC | CASSSDNSYGYTF
TRBJ2-5 | NA | TRBV19 | once | TGTGCCAGTATGGCGGGGGCGGGTCAGCAGTACTTC | CASMAGAGQQYF
TRBJ1-2 | NA | TRBV19 | few | TGTGCCACTTGGGGCCGTTGGACAGACTATGGCTACACCTTC | CATWGRWTDYGYTF
TRBJ2-1 | NA | TRBV3-1/TRBV3-2 | NA | TGTGCCAGCAGCCCGACTAGTTACAATGAGCAGTTCTTC | CASSPTSYNEQFF
TRBJ1-3 | NA | TRBV10-2 | NA | TGCGCCAGCAAAGATCTGGGGGGGTACTCTGGAAACACCATATATTTT | CASKDLGGYSGNTIYF
TRBJ2-7 | NA | TRBV7-2 | NA | TGTGCCAGCAGCCAAGCTGGACAGACGCAGTACTTC | CASSQAGQTQYF
TRBJ1-1 | NA | TRBV27 | NA | TGTGCCAGCAGTGGCAGTGGTTGGAACACTGAAGCTTTCTTT | CASSGSGWNTEAFF
TRBJ2-5 | TRBD2 | TRBV28 | once | TGTGCCAGCAGTTTTTCCGGGGCGGGGGGAGAGACCCAGTACTTC | CASSFSGAGGETQYF
TRBJ1-1 | NA | TRBV28 | NA | TGTGCCAGCAGTTTACTCAGGGGCGGCATCACTGAAGCTTTCTTT | CASSLLRGGITEAFF
TRBJ1-2 | TRBD1 | TRBV6-5 | NA | TGTGCCAGCAGTTCCCGGACAGGGGGCTATGGCTACACCTTC | CASSSRTGGYGYTF
TRBJ1-4 | NA | TRBV15 | NA | TGTGCCACCAGCAGAGAACAGGGTGGAGGAGAAAAACTGTTTTTT | CATSREQGGGEKLFF
TRBJ2-1 | TRBD2 | TRBV24-1 | NA | TGTGCCACCAGTGATACCGGACTAGCGGCTAATGAGCAGTTCTTC | CATSDTGLAANEQFF
TRBJ1-2 | TRBD1 | TRBV10-1 | few | TGCGCCAGCAGCGCGGGACAGAGCTATGGCTACACCTTC | CASSAGQSYGYTF
TRBJ2-7 | TRBD2 | TRBV9 | few | TGTGCCAGCAGCGAGGGACTAGCGGGGGTTTACGAGCAGTACTTC | CASSEGLAGVYEQYF
TRBJ2-3 | TRBD2 | TRBV13 | NA | TGTGCCAGCAGCTTGTCGTCGGGGGGTCTGGCGCAGTATTTT | CASSLSSGGLAQYF
TRBJ2-7 | TRBD1 | TRBV7-8 | NA | TGTGCCAGCAGCTTAGGAGGGACAGTTAACGAGCAGTACTTC | CASSLGGTVNEQYF
TRBJ1-1 | NA | TRBV6-1 | once | TGTGCCAGCAGTGAAAGTTCAGGGCGTGGGAACACTGAAGCTTTCTTT | CASSESSGRGNTEAFF
TRBJ2-2 | NA | TRBV3-1/TRBV3-2 | NA | TGTGCCAGCAGCCGCCGTAGTTTCTCCGGGGAGCTGTTTTTT | CASSRRSFSGELFF
TRBJ1-1 | NA | TRBV4-3 | NA | TGCGCCAGCAGCCAATCCCCGACAGTGAACACTGAAGCTTTCTTT | CASSQSPTVNTEAFF
TRBJ1-1 | NA | TRBV5-5 | NA | TGTGCCAGCAGCTTGGCATTGACAGGTGTGGAGGCTTTCTTT | CASSLALTGVEAFF
TRBJ1-2 | NA | TRBV10-3 | once | TGTGCCATCACGGAGAGGGTTCTATCGGACTATGGCTACACCTTC | CAITERVLSDYGYTF
TRBJ2-6 | NA | TRBV24-1 | NA | TGTGCCACCAGTGGGGAGGTAAGGTCTGGGGCCAACGTCCTGACTTTC | CATSGEVRSGANVLTF
TRBJ1-1 | NA | TRBV14 | NA | TGTGCCAGCAGTGGGCCCTCCAGGGCTTTCTTT | CASSGPSRAFF
TRBJ2-1 | TRBD2 | TRBV7-3 | NA | TGTGCCAGCAGCATTAGCGGGGTCTTGAGAAGTGAGCAGTTCTTC | CASSISGVLRSEQFF
TRBJ1-5 | NA | TRBV6-2/TRBV6-3 | NA | TGTGCCAGCAGTTACCCCCCTTCGGAGCCCCAGCATTTT | CASSYPPSEPQHF
TRBJ2-7 | NA | TRBV3-1/TRBV3-2 | NA | TGTGCCAGCAGCCAAACACAGAGTCTATGCGAGCAGTACTTC | CASSQTQSLCEQYF
TRBJ2-5 | NA | TRBV18 | NA | TGTGCCAGCTCACCTCCGGGGGGCTCCCGGGAGACCCAGTACTTC | CASSPPGGSRETQYF
TRBJ1-3 | NA | TRBV7-9 | NA | TGTGCCAGCAGCTTGAGCTCTGGAAACACCATATATTTT | CASSLSSGNTIYF
TRBJ2-1 | TRBD2 | TRBV6-1 | NA | TGTGCCAGCAGAGAATTCGTAGCGGGCTTAAGGAATGAGCAGTTCTTC | CASREFVAGLRNEQFF
TRBJ1-4 | NA | TRBV19 | NA | TGTGCCAGTAGTATAAGGCGAGACAATAATGAAAAACTGTTTTTT | CASSIRRDNNEKLFF
TRBJ2-3 | TRBD2 | TRBV2 | once | TGTGCCAGCAGTGAAGGAATAGGCGGGGGGGGAGATACGCAGTATTTT | CASSEGIGGGGDTQYF
TRBJ2-5 | NA | TRBV6-2/TRBV6-3 | NA | TGTGCCAGCAGTCCCCAGGGAGAGACCCAGTACTTC | CASSPQGETQYF